Listed below are T cell receptor beta chains from one sample, sequenced in a study of tumor-infiltrating lymphocytes in oesophageal squamous cell carcinoma. TCRdb analysed the PCR reads with MiXCR anew, one entry per CDR3 protein. Of 3,500 or so distinct CDR3 sequences listed, over 15% are singletons. The specimen sequenced was esophageal tumor tissue. Receptors were obtained from a male donor with esophageal squamous cell carcinoma. CDR3s include the opening cysteine and the closing phenylalanine or tryptophan. A D gene is named only where the DNA matches it firmly. The size of a clone is reported for some rows only, either as once, few or many, or as a class for expanded clones.

TRBV6-6	medium-sized	TRBD2	TRBJ2-1	TGTGCCAGCAGTTACTCTAGGACTAGCTCCTTTTACAATGAGCAGTTCTTC	CASSYSRTSSFYNEQFF
TRBV6-6	many	-	TRBJ1-3	TGTGCCAGCAGTTACCTGGGGGGCTCTGGAAACACCATATATTTT	CASSYLGGSGNTIYF
TRBV29-1	-	-	TRBJ2-1	TGCAGCGTTGAAAGGGGCAATGAGCAGTTCTTC	CSVERGNEQFF
TRBV6-6	medium-sized	-	TRBJ2-7	TGTGCCAGCAGTTACTCGCAGGGCGAGCTTTACGAGCAGTACTTC	CASSYSQGELYEQYF
TRBV6-1	many	-	TRBJ1-6	TGTGCCAGCAGGTACCGGACAGAGGTTTCACCCCTCCACTTT	CASRYRTEVSPLHF
TRBV5-4	-	-	TRBJ2-1	TGTGCCAGCAGCTTGTTTGGGAGCTCCTACAATGAGCAGTTCTTC	CASSLFGSSYNEQFF
TRBV4-1	many	TRBD2	TRBJ2-7	TGCGCCAGCAGCCAACAGCGGGGGAACGACGAGCAGTACTTC	CASSQQRGNDEQYF
TRBV6-2/TRBV6-3	medium-sized	-	TRBJ2-5	TGTGCCAGCAGTTACTCAGAGACCCAGTACTTC	CASSYSETQYF
TRBV5-3	few	-	TRBJ2-3	TGTGCCAGCAGCTTAGAGGGGGGCACAGATACGCAGTATTTT	CASSLEGGTDTQYF
TRBV18	many	-	TRBJ1-1	TGTGCCAGCTCACCCCGTTTAGGGAACACTGAAGCTTTCTTT	CASSPRLGNTEAFF
TRBV4-1	-	TRBD2	TRBJ2-4	TGCGCCAGCAGCCAAGTTACTAGCGGGGGGCGGGGAGCCAAAAACATTCAGTACTTC	CASSQVTSGGRGAKNIQYF
TRBV10-3	many	-	TRBJ2-2	TGTGCCATCAGTGAGTCGAAAGGGGACACCGGGGAGCTGTTTTTT	CAISESKGDTGELFF
TRBV25-1	medium-sized	TRBD2	TRBJ2-3	TGTGCCAGCAGTGAACTAGCGGGGGGCACAGATACGCAGTATTTT	CASSELAGGTDTQYF
TRBV18	many	-	TRBJ2-1	TGTGCCAGCTCACCCGGGGACAATGAGCAGTTCTTC	CASSPGDNEQFF
TRBV6-1	medium-sized	TRBD2	TRBJ2-1	TGTGCCAGCAATAGCTTTAGCGGGGGGGCTAATGAGCAGTTCTTC	CASNSFSGGANEQFF
TRBV7-8	medium-sized	-	TRBJ2-2	TGTGCCAGCAGCTTATACGGGGAGCTGTTTTTT	CASSLYGELFF
TRBV6-1	many	-	TRBJ1-4	TGTGCCAGCAGCCTGAAGGGGATACAGACAACTAATGAAAAACTGTTTTTT	CASSLKGIQTTNEKLFF
TRBV5-6	many	-	TRBJ1-6	TGTGCCAGCAGCTTGTCAGCATCACCCCTCCACTTT	CASSLSASPLHF
TRBV6-4	many	-	TRBJ2-3	TGTGCCAGCAGTGAGGTTCCCGGGGGGCACACAGATACGCAGTATTTT	CASSEVPGGHTDTQYF
TRBV11-3	medium-sized	TRBD2	TRBJ2-3	TGTGCCAGCAGCTCCTGGACTAGCGGGGGGTTTACAGATACGCAGTATTTT	CASSSWTSGGFTDTQYF
TRBV5-1	many	TRBD2	TRBJ2-3	TGCGCCAGCAGCAAAGGACTAGCGGGGAGATCCACAGATACGCAGTATTTT	CASSKGLAGRSTDTQYF
TRBV20-1	-	-	TRBJ1-1	TGCAGTGCTAGTAGTCTGGGCAGGGGAGCTTTCTTT	CSASSLGRGAFF
TRBV7-8	medium-sized	-	TRBJ1-5	TGTGCCAGCAGCTTAGATCGCGGTCAGCCCCAGCATTTT	CASSLDRGQPQHF
TRBV2	-	-	TRBJ1-5	TGTGCCAGCAGCCACGACGGTAATCAGCCCCAGCATTTT	CASSHDGNQPQHF
TRBV5-1	many	-	TRBJ2-5	TGCGCCAGCAGGGGTCAGCCTGGGGAGACCCAGTACTTC	CASRGQPGETQYF
TRBV5-1	many	TRBD1	TRBJ2-4	TGCGCCAGCAGCTTGGACTACAGGGGGAGAGCCAAAAACATTCAGTACTTC	CASSLDYRGRAKNIQYF
TRBV20-1	-	TRBD1	TRBJ1-4	TGCAGTGCTAGATCCCGGCAGGGGGCTGGTACTAAGGAAAAACTGTTTTTT	CSARSRQGAGTKEKLFF
TRBV9	-	TRBD2	TRBJ2-3	TGTGCCAGCAGCGTAGGACTAGCGGGGGGAAGCGGCACAGATACGCAGTATTTT	CASSVGLAGGSGTDTQYF
TRBV7-6	-	-	TRBJ2-1	TGTGCTAGGAGCCATGGGGGTTTCGGCGAGCAGTTCTTC	CARSHGGFGEQFF
TRBV5-5	many	-	TRBJ1-2	TGTGCCAGCAGCGCCTTTCAGGAGATTTATGGCTACACCTTC	CASSAFQEIYGYTF
TRBV5-1	-	-	TRBJ1-1	TGCGCCAGCAGCTTGGCCGGAAGCATGAACACTGAAGCTTTCTTT	CASSLAGSMNTEAFF
TRBV19	many	TRBD1	TRBJ2-7	TGTGCCAGTAAAAGAGTAGGACAGGAGTCCTACGAGCAGTACTTC	CASKRVGQESYEQYF
TRBV5-6	many	TRBD2	TRBJ2-1	TGTGCCAGCAGCCCGGCGGGAGCCCCGTCGAATGAGCAGTTCTTC	CASSPAGAPSNEQFF
TRBV12-3/TRBV12-4	medium-sized	-	TRBJ1-6	TGTGCCAGCAGTCCCGGCGGGGGGTCACCCCTCCACTTT	CASSPGGGSPLHF
TRBV7-3	medium-sized	TRBD1	TRBJ2-3	TGTGCCAGCAGCGTAGCCGGGACAGGGGGCACAGATACGCAGTATTTT	CASSVAGTGGTDTQYF
TRBV7-2	large	-	TRBJ2-3	TGTGCCAGCAGCTTACGGCAGGGCGGGGACACAGATACGCAGTATTTT	CASSLRQGGDTDTQYF
TRBV9	-	TRBD1	TRBJ2-3	TGTGCCAGCAGCCTCCGGGACAGGGCAGATACGCAGTATTTT	CASSLRDRADTQYF
TRBV7-9	large	TRBD2	TRBJ2-5	TGTGCCAGCAGGGGACTAGCGGGGGCCAAGGGGGAGACCCAGTACTTC	CASRGLAGAKGETQYF
TRBV18	many	-	TRBJ2-2	TGTGCCAGCTCACCACCCGGACTTGATGGAGGGGAGCTGTTTTTT	CASSPPGLDGGELFF
TRBV9	many	-	TRBJ2-3	TGTGCCAGCAGCGCGGACGAGTTTGGCACAGATACGCAGTATTTT	CASSADEFGTDTQYF